This TCR beta chain was found in a study of OX40 agonist ivuxolimab in advanced cancers. Measured with immunoSEQ multiplex PCR; TCRdb has only the in-frame clones, and not every one. The table shows 60,000 to 75,000 clones, with 65% to 85% occurring only once. Trimming took 3 bases from V and 8 from J, leaving 13 bases between them. CDR1 MNHEY and CDR2 SMNVEV come from the germline V gene (reference sequence). This CDR3 region has 13 residues. The TCR originated in an adult with an advanced solid tumor such as melanoma, head and neck, liver or kidney cancer. Sequenced material: CD4+ or CD8+ T cells sorted from blood, taken in a trial of the OX40 agonist ivuxolimab. The genes are TRBV27 and TRBJ1-1; weak D call: TRBD1 (6 bases). CDR3 protein: CASSFVGTLEAFF. Here the CDR3 DNA reads TGTGCCAGCAGTTTTGTCGGGACATTAGAAGCTTTCTTT.